Following are 16 T cell receptor beta chains from one sample sequenced in a study of graft-versus-host responses after intestinal transplantation. The method was immunoSEQ multiplex PCR; TCRdb's version includes in-frame clones alone and lacks a portion of them. Of about 69,000 clones in the sample, just under 95% were seen once. Sequencing used bone marrow, obtained 700 to 850 days after intestinal transplantation. The receptors come from a human patient who received an intestinal transplant, so some T cells may come from the graft donor.

The rearrangement joins TRBV13 to TRBJ1-3; a possible D gene is TRBD1 (6 bases). Germline CDR1 PRHDT, CDR2 FYEKMQ (reference sequence). V was cut by 4 bases and J by 1 base, with 20 bases left in between. The CDR3 is made up of 18 amino acids. The CDR3 spells CASSSTLGTSESGNTIYF. CDR3 in DNA: TGTGCCAGCAGCTCCACCCTTGGGACAAGCGAATCTGGAAACACCATATATTTT. Drawing the rest from reference TRBV13 and TRBJ1-3, the complete variable domain is AAGVIQSPRHLIKEKRETATLKCYPIPRHDTVYWYQQGPGQDPQFLISFYEKMQSDKGSIPDRFSAQQFSDYHSELNMSSLELGDSALYFCASSSTLGTSESGNTIYFGEGSWLTVV.

The CDR3 is CASSSAGGNTEAFF. CDR3 in DNA: TGTGCCAGCAGCTCTGCGGGGGGCAACACTGAAGCTTTCTTT. The chain carries TRBV28 and TRBJ1-1, with a possible D match to TRBD1 (6 bases). The CDR3 sequence is 14 residues long. Germline-derived CDR1 and CDR2 are MDHEN and SYDVKM. With 6 bases removed from V and 2 bases from J, the gap between germline ends came to 13 bases. The complete variable domain, with remaining parts taken from reference TRBV28 and TRBJ1-1, reads DVKVTQSSRYLVKRTGEKVFLECVQDMDHENMFWYRQDPGLGLRLIYFSYDVKMKEKGDIPEGYSVSREKKERFSLILESASTNQTSMYLCASSSAGGNTEAFFGQGTRLTVV.

In its sample, this clone was seen once. The gene calls are TRBV25-1 and TRBJ1-1; TRBD1 is a possible D gene (5 bases). CDR1 MGHDK and CDR2 SYGVNS come from the germline V gene. V shed 2 bases and J shed 3 bases, with 7 bases lying between them. The CDR3 totals 13 residues. The CDR3 nucleotides read TGTGCCAGCAGTGAACAGGGCTACACTGAAGCTTTCTTT. As protein: CASSEQGYTEAFF.

V gene TRBV6-5 combines with J gene TRBJ2-1, with D hard to call. Per germline, CDR1 MNHEY and CDR2 SVGAGI. The CDR3 runs to 14 residues. V lost 5 bases and J 8 bases, leaving 16 bases between the germline ends. CDR3 sequence reads: CASSQIYNNDEQFF. The CDR3 region has the DNA TGTGCCAGCAGTCAAATATACAATAACGATGAGCAGTTCTTC.

V and J are TRBV29-1 and TRBJ2-7; TRBD1 matches at 11 bases. The germline V gene has CDR1 SQVTM and CDR2 ANQGSEA. CDR3 length equals 13 residues. V dropped 6 bases and J dropped 2; count of bases not matched to a gene: 3. The CDR3 coding sequence is TGCAGCGTCCGGGGACAGGGGGCCTACGAGCAGTACTTC. Translating it yields CSVRGQGAYEQYF.

The chain uses TRBV5-4 and TRBJ2-1; tentative D call: TRBD2 (7 bases). The V gene's germline CDR1 is SGHNT and CDR2 YYREEE (reference sequence). The ends were cut back, 5 bases at V and 7 bases at J, with 22 bases in the middle. The CDR3 is 16 residues long. CDR3 region: CASSRFLGGPDNEQFF. The CDR3 DNA sequence: TGTGCCAGCAGTAGGTTTTTGGGGGGGCCGGATAATGAGCAGTTCTTC.

The sample holds one count of this clone. The CDR3 protein is CASSQDPAGGRYGYTF. The CDR3 bases are TGCGCCAGCAGCCAAGATCCGGCAGGGGGCCGCTATGGCTACACCTTC. This chain connects TRBV4-1 to TRBJ1-2; TRBD1 matches 8 bases. V was pared by 0 bases and J by 4 bases, with 7 bases of the junction left unmatched. CDR3 size: 16 residues. The V gene's germline CDR1 is MGHRA and CDR2 YSYEKL.

The rearrangement joins TRBV18 to TRBJ2-1, with a possible D match to TRBD1 (5 bases). Trimming took 2 bases from V and 3 from J, leaving 14 bases between them. The germline gives CDR1 KGHSH, CDR2 LQKENI. This CDR3 comprises 16 residues. CDR3 in DNA: TGTGCCAGCTCACCAAATGCTTTACAGGTCTACAATGAGCAGTTCTTC. Translating it yields CASSPNALQVYNEQFF.

The chain couples TRBV6-5 to TRBJ2-1; 9 bases align to TRBD2. Germline V gives CDR1 MNHEY, CDR2 SVGAGI. This CDR3 comprises 15 residues. The junction had 4 bases not matched to a gene; V was cut back by 2 bases and J by 5 bases. The CDR3, as DNA: TGTGCCAGCAGTTACCGCGGGGGGGAGAACAATGAGCAGTTCTTC. Its translation is CASSYRGGENNEQFF.

This clone has more than one count but fewer than ten. The rearrangement links TRBV10-1 to TRBJ1-6; D is ambiguous. Trimming removed 5 bases from V and 6 bases from J, with 8 bases in between. Looked up from germline, CDR1 is WNHNN and CDR2 is SYGVQD (reference sequence). This CDR3 is built from 13 residues. Here the CDR3 reads CASSRTANSPLHF. The DNA for the CDR3 is TGCGCCAGCAGTCGGACGGCTAATTCACCCCTCCACTTT.

This clone was recorded once. V is TRBV5-4 and J is TRBJ1-1; D is perhaps TRBD1 (5 bases). Germline V gives CDR1 SGHNT, CDR2 YYREEE (reference sequence). The length of the CDR3 is 15 residues. Trimming shortened V by 4 bases and J by 5 bases, and 18 bases separated the two germline ends. The CDR3 spells CASSSVWTGTTEAFF. CDR3 coding DNA: TGTGCCAGCAGCAGTGTCTGGACGGGGACTACTGAAGCTTTCTTT.

The V gene is TRBV11-2, the J gene TRBJ2-3; 8 bases map to TRBD2. Per germline, CDR1 SGHAT and CDR2 FQNNGV. With V trimmed by 0 bases and J by 2 bases, 13 bases remained unmatched. This CDR3 is 19 amino acids long. The CDR3 DNA reads TGTGCCAGCAGCTTAGATAGAGGGCGGGGGGCCATTCCCACAGATACGCAGTATTTT. Its translation is CASSLDRGRGAIPTDTQYF.

This clone was seen more than once but under ten times. V and J are TRBV29-1 and TRBJ1-2; D may be TRBD1 (6 bases). The CDR3 extends over 13 amino acids. Deletions cut 2 bases from V and 3 bases from J, with 10 bases between. Germline loops: CDR1 SQVTM, CDR2 ANQGSEA. The CDR3 is CSVETGYYYGYTF. The CDR3 region has the DNA TGCAGCGTTGAAACAGGGTATTACTATGGCTACACCTTC.

This chain connects TRBV5-4 to TRBJ2-7; the match to TRBD1 covers 11 bases. Trimming at V came to 3 bases and at J to 4 bases, leaving 9 bases not matched to a gene. Germline lookup yields CDR1 SGHNT and CDR2 YYREEE (reference sequence). The CDR3 sequence is 16 residues long. This CDR3 is CASSSKPGQGGYEQYF. As DNA, the CDR3 is TGTGCCAGCAGCTCTAAACCGGGACAGGGGGGATACGAGCAGTACTTC.

The sample holds one count of this clone. This chain links TRBV6-1 with TRBJ2-2, with D possibly TRBD1 on 5 matching bases. The germline V and J ends were trimmed by 3 bases and 3 bases, with 5 bases remaining between them. This CDR3 contains 13 residues. Per the germline V gene, CDR1 is MNHNS and CDR2 is SASEGT. The CDR3 bases are TGTGCCAGCAGTGACAGGGACACCGGGGAGCTGTTTTTT. Translating gives CASSDRDTGELFF.

V gene TRBV7-6 combines with J gene TRBJ2-5; D is perhaps TRBD2 (6 bases). CDR1 is SGHVS, CDR2 FNYEAQ, per germline. This CDR3 is 16 amino acids long. V was cut by 5 bases and J by 4 bases, with 20 bases left in between. CDR3 bases: TGTGCCAGCAGCCCCGACGGGAGCTTAAGTAGAGAGACCCAGTACTTC. It codes for CASSPDGSLSRETQYF.